This record looks at one TCR beta chain sequence and its context. Clones were read by immunoSEQ multiplex PCR, and TCRdb kept only the in-frame ones, dropping some. The sample has over 2 million clones; around 96% are singletons. The source of the sample is a study of shared clonotypes between healthy human individuals. This CDR3 is 15 amino acids long. V trimming: 5 bases; J trimming: 6 bases; junction bases outside the gene matches: 8. The germline V gene has CDR1 SGHTA and CDR2 FQGTGA. CD45RO-negative, CCR7-selected cells formed the naive CD8 fraction, which excluded terminally differentiated effector memory CD45RA+ cells.

The source of this sequence is a man between 18 and 35 years old in good health. Sequenced input: naive CD8+ T cells sorted from blood. This chain joins TRBV7-3 and TRBJ2-2; 8 nucleotides match TRBD1. CDR3: CASSASGGAAGELFF. The CDR3 DNA reads TGTGCCAGCAGCGCGTCAGGGGGCGCGGCCGGGGAGCTGTTTTTT.